Below are 2 T cell receptor beta chains sequenced from a single sample in a study of blood T cell repertoires in COVID-19. The assay was immunoSEQ multiplex PCR, and TCRdb's table has in-frame clones only and misses some. The data contain roughly 360,000 clones, 88% of them singletons. The specimen sequenced was PBMCs or T cells enriched from blood (not recorded which). Source of these receptors: a woman under 40 with acute COVID-19.

V and J are TRBV10-2 and TRBJ1-6; weak D call: TRBD1 (5 bases). CDR3 length: 16 amino acids. Germline values: CDR1 WSHSY, CDR2 SAAADI. V shed 6 bases and J shed 0 bases, with 12 bases lying between them. This CDR3 reads CASSVDSSSYNSPLHF. The CDR3 nucleotides are TGCGCCAGCAGCGTAGACAGTAGCTCCTATAATTCACCCCTCCACTTT.

The chain uses TRBV6-5 and TRBJ1-5; D perhaps matches TRBD1 (6 bases). Germline-derived CDR1 and CDR2 are MNHEY and SVGAGI. The CDR3 runs to 14 residues. With 7 bases removed from V and 5 bases from J, the gap between germline ends came to 15 bases. The CDR3 spells CASTQRTAHQPQHF. The DNA of the CDR3 is TGTGCCAGCACCCAGAGGACAGCTCATCAGCCCCAGCATTTT.